This T cell receptor beta chain was recorded in a study of regulatory T cells in long-lasting Graves disease. Through Arm-PCR of CDR3 regions and iRepertoire HTBI primers, TCR beta libraries were built. Source study methods: Looking across samples, the authors found approximately 60 TRBV and 12 to 15 TRBJ segments. TCRdb re-called the multiplex PCR reads with MiXCR, one entry per CDR3 protein. It is TCRdb's table, rather than the study itself, that gives the V and J calls and clone size. The sample shows about 420,000 distinct CDR3 sequences, about 16% of them seen only once. The time point was: newly diagnosed GD, antithyroid drugs for less than 3 months. PBMCs provided the RNA from which the TCR library was made. This CDR3 has 16 residues. With V trimmed by 5 bases and J by 0 bases, 7 bases remained unmatched. A further study also used this sample, focusing on T cells in Graves' hyperthyroidism and ophthalmopathy. That source notes: In making diagnoses, clinical symptoms, serum thyroxine and TRAb, thyroid ultrasound and orbital computed tomography were all used. HTBI primers drove first-round RT-PCR of the TCR CDR3. Expanded thyroid clonotypes (above 0.001) were mostly also found in blood.

The receptor was isolated from a woman under 30 with Graves disease. The sequencing used peripheral blood mononuclear cells (PBMCs), collected at new diagnosis, from a patient treated with antithyroid drugs. The rearrangement uses TRBV12-3 or TRBV12-4 and TRBJ1-3; the match to TRBD1 covers 7 bases. The CDR3 loop is CASSRDRATSGNTIYF. In DNA, the CDR3 is TGTGCCAGCAGTCGCGACAGGGCCACCTCTGGAAACACCATATATTTT.